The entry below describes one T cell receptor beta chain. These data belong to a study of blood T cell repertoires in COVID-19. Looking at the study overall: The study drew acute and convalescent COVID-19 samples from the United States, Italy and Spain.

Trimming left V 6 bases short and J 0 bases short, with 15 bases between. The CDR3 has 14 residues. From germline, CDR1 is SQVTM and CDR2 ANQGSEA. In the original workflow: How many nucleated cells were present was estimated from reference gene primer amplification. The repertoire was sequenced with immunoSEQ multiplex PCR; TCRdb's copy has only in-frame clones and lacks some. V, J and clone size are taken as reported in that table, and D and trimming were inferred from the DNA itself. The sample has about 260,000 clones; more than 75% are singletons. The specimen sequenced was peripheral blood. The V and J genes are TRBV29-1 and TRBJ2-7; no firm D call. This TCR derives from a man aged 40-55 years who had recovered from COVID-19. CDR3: CSVVTVKSSYEQYF. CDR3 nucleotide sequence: TGCAGCGTGGTTACAGTGAAAAGCTCCTACGAGCAGTACTTC.